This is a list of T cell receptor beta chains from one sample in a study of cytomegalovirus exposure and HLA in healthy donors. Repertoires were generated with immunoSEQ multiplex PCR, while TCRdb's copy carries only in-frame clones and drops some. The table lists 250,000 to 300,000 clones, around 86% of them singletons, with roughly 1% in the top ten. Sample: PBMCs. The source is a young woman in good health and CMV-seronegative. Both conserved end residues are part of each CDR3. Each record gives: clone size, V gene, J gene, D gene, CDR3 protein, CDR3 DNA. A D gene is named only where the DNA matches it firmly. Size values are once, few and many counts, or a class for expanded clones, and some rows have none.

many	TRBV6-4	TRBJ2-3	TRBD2	CASSVVSGGTDTQYF	TGTGCCAGCAGTGTAGTCAGCGGGGGCACAGATACGCAGTATTTT
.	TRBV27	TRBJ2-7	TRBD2	CASSLAGVPYEQYF	TGTGCCAGCAGTCTAGCGGGGGTGCCCTACGAGCAGTACTTC
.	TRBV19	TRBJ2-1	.	CASTRGGAGNEQFF	TGTGCCAGTACCCGAGGGGGGGCCGGCAATGAGCAGTTCTTC
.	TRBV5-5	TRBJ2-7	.	CASSPASVAYEQYF	TGTGCCAGCAGCCCGGCTAGCGTGGCCTACGAGCAGTACTTC
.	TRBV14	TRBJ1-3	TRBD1	CASSQGQSSGNTIYF	TGTGCCAGCAGTCAGGGACAGAGCTCTGGAAACACCATATATTTT
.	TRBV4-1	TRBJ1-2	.	CASSLTGGYGYTF	TGCGCCAGCAGCCTTACAGGTGGCTATGGCTACACCTTC
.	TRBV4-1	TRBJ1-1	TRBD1	CASSQVPIRQGRTEAFF	TGCGCCAGCAGCCAAGTACCCATCCGACAGGGGCGCACTGAAGCTTTCTTT
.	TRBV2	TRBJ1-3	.	CASSEVRGGSVGNTIYF	TGTGCCAGCAGTGAAGTTCGGGGGGGCTCGGTTGGAAACACCATATATTTT
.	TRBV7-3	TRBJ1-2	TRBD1	CASSVGQGNYGYTF	TGTGCCAGCAGCGTTGGACAGGGCAACTATGGCTACACCTTC
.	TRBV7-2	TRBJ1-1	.	CASSYSGAYTEAFF	TGTGCCAGCAGCTACAGCGGGGCCTACACTGAAGCTTTCTTT
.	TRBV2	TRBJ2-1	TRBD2	CASRVGTSAHNEQFF	TGTGCCAGCAGGGTGGGGACTAGCGCACACAATGAGCAGTTCTTC
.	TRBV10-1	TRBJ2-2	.	CASSEPKPGTGELFF	TGCGCCAGCAGTGAGCCCAAACCGGGGACCGGGGAGCTGTTTTTT
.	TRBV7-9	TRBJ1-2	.	CASSLARDMWNFNYGYTF	TGTGCCAGCAGCTTAGCGAGAGACATGTGGAACTTTAACTATGGCTACACCTTC
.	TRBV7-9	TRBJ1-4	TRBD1	CASSSRRDREEKLFF	TGTGCCAGCAGCTCCCGCCGGGACAGGGAAGAAAAACTGTTTTTT
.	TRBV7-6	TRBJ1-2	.	CASSLRGGRDGYTF	TGTGCCAGCAGCCTGCGGGGGGGGCGGGATGGCTACACCTTC
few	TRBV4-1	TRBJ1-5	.	CASSPTEYSNQPQHF	TGCGCCAGCAGCCCTACGGAGTATAGCAATCAGCCCCAGCATTTT
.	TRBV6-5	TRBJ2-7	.	CASRTMAGAYEQYF	TGTGCCAGCAGGACTATGGCAGGGGCGTACGAGCAGTACTTC
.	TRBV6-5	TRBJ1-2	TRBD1	CASSRTGTYGYTF	TGTGCCAGCAGCAGGACAGGGACCTATGGCTACACCTTC
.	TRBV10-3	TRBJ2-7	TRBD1	CAISGPTGGSYEQYF	TGTGCCATCAGTGGGCCCACAGGGGGCTCCTACGAGCAGTACTTC
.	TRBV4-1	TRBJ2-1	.	CASSQDRVVLFNEQFF	TGCGCCAGCAGCCAAGATCGGGTAGTATTGTTCAATGAGCAGTTCTTC
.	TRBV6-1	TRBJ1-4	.	CASSTGRANEKLFF	TGTGCCAGCAGCACAGGGAGGGCTAATGAAAAACTGTTTTTT
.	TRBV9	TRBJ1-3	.	CASSVELAGISGNTIYF	TGTGCCAGCAGCGTAGAATTGGCAGGGATCTCTGGAAACACCATATATTTT
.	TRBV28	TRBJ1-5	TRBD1	CASITGQGDQPQHF	TGTGCCAGCATCACGGGACAGGGAGATCAGCCCCAGCATTTT
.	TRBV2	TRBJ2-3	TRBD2	CASSERSGGSDTQYF	TGTGCCAGCAGTGAACGGAGCGGGGGTTCAGATACGCAGTATTTT
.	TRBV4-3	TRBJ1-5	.	CASSQDLLRQSQPQHF	TGCGCCAGCAGCCAAGATCTACTTCGACAGAGTCAGCCCCAGCATTTT
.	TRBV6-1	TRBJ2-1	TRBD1	CASSERRQGSSEQFF	TGTGCCAGCAGTGAACGAAGACAGGGTTCAAGTGAGCAGTTCTTC
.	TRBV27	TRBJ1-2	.	CASSLTGRVDYGYTF	TGTGCCAGCAGTTTAACGGGCAGGGTTGATTATGGCTACACCTTC
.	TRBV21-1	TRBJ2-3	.	CASSHRVYTDTQYF	TGTGCCAGCAGCCACAGGGTGTACACAGATACGCAGTATTTT
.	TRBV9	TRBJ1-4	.	CASSADPGAGEKLFF	TGTGCCAGCAGCGCCGATCCAGGGGCAGGAGAAAAACTGTTTTTT
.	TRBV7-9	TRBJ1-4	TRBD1	CASSAGGGQFNEKLFF	TGTGCCAGCAGCGCAGGAGGGGGACAGTTTAATGAAAAACTGTTTTTT
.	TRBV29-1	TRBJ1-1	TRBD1	CSVGRDSGTEAFF	TGCAGCGTAGGTCGGGACAGTGGCACTGAAGCTTTCTTT
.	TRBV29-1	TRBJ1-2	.	CSVEETGYGYTF	TGCAGCGTTGAAGAAACAGGCTATGGCTACACCTTC
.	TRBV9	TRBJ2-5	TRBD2	CASSPSGLAGAFVGTQYF	TGTGCCAGCAGCCCTAGCGGGCTAGCGGGGGCCTTTGTTGGGACCCAGTACTTC
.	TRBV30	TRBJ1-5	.	CACSGGRNQPQHF	TGTGCCTGTTCCGGGGGTCGCAATCAGCCCCAGCATTTT
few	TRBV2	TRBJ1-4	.	CASSPGGGEKLFF	TGTGCCAGCAGTCCGGGGGGCGGTGAAAAACTGTTTTTT
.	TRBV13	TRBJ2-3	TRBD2	CASSFNFPGGVSTDTQYF	TGTGCCAGCAGCTTTAATTTCCCGGGGGGAGTTAGCACAGATACGCAGTATTTT
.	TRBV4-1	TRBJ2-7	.	CASSQESRSYEQYF	TGCGCCAGCAGCCAAGAGTCCAGGTCCTACGAGCAGTACTTC
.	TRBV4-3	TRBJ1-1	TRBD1	CASSPGQGTEAFF	TGCGCCAGCAGCCCCGGACAGGGCACTGAAGCTTTCTTT
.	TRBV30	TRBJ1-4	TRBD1	CAWSSPRTGTTNEKLFF	TGTGCCTGGAGTTCCCCCAGGACAGGCACAACTAATGAAAAACTGTTTTTT
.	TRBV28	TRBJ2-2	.	CASTPGGTTGELFF	TGTGCCAGCACTCCCGGGGGAACCACCGGGGAGCTGTTTTTT
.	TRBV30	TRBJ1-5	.	CAWGGSLNQPQHF	TGTGCCTGGGGCGGGTCACTCAATCAGCCCCAGCATTTT
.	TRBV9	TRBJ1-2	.	CASSPTFDGYTF	TGTGCCAGCAGCCCGACATTCGATGGCTACACCTTC
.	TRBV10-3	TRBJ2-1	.	CAISEDIGVYEQFF	TGTGCCATCAGTGAGGATATCGGGGTCTATGAGCAGTTCTTC
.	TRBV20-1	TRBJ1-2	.	CSARENKGYTF	TGCAGTGCTAGAGAAAACAAAGGCTACACCTTC
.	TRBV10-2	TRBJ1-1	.	CASSEREEAEAFF	TGCGCCAGCAGTGAGCGGGAAGAGGCTGAAGCTTTCTTT
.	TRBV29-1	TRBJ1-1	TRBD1	CSVVVLTGGSAFF	TGCAGCGTTGTGGTTTTAACAGGGGGCTCTGCTTTCTTT
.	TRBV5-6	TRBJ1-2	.	CASSLAVYGYTF	TGTGCCAGCAGCTTGGCAGTCTATGGCTACACCTTC
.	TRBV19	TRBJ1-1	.	CASSIFSLAGENTEAFF	TGTGCCAGTAGTATTTTCAGTCTGGCAGGGGAGAACACTGAAGCTTTCTTT
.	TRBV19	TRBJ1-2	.	CASSSGRGSNYGYTF	TGTGCCAGTTCAAGCGGCCGTGGGAGCAACTATGGCTACACCTTC
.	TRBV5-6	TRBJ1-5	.	CASSLGPGNQPQHF	TGTGCCAGCAGCCTGGGTCCTGGCAATCAGCCCCAGCATTTT
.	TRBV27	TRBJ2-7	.	CASSLSTGTYEQYF	TGTGCCAGCAGTTTATCAACAGGGACCTACGAGCAGTACTTC